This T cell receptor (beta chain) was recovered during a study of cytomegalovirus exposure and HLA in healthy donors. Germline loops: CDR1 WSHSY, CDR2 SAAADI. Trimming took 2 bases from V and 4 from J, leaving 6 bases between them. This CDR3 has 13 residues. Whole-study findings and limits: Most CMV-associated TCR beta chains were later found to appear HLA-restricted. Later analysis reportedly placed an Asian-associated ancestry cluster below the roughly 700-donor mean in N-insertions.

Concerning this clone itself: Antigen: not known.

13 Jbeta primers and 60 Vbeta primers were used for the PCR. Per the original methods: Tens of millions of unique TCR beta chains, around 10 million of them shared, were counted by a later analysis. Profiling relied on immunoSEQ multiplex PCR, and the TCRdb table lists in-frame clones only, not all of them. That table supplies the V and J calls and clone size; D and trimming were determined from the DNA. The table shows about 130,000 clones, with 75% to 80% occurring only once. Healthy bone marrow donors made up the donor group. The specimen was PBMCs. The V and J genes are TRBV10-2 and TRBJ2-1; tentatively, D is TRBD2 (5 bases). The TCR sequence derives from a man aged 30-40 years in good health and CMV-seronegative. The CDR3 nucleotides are TGCGCCAGCAGTGAGCTAGCTTACAATGAGCAGTTCTTC. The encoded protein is CASSELAYNEQFF.